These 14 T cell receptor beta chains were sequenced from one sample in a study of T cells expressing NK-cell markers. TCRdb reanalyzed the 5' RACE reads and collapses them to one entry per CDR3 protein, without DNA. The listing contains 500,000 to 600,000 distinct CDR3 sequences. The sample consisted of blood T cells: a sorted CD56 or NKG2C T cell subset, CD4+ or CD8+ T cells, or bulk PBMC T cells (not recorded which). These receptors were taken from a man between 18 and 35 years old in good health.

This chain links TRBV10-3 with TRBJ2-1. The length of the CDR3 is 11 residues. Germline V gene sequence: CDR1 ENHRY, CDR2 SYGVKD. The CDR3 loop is CAIRVSSEQFF.

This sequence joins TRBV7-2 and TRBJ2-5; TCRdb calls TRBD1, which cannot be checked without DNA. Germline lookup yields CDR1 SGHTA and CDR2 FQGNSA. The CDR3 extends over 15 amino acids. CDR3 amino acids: CASSFDRGPQETQYF.

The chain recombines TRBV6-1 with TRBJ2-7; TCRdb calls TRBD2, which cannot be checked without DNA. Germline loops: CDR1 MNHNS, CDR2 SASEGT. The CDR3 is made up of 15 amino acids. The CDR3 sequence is CASRRRLAGSYEQYF.

The chain's CDR3 is CATSRARSGGNTIYF. The chain recombines TRBV15 with TRBJ1-3. From germline, CDR1 is LNHNV and CDR2 YYDKDF (reference sequence). CDR3 length: 15 amino acids.

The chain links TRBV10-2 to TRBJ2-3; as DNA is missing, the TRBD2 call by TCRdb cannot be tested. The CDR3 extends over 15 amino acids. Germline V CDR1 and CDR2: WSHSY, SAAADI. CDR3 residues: CASTGLAGTTDTQYF.

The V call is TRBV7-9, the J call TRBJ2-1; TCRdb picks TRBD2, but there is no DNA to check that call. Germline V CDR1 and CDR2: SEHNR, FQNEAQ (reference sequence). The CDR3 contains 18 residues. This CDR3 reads CASSLLGNGLAAIIEQFF.

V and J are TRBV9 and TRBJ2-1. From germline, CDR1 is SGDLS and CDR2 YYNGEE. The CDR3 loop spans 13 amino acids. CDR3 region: CASSVGPSDEQFF.

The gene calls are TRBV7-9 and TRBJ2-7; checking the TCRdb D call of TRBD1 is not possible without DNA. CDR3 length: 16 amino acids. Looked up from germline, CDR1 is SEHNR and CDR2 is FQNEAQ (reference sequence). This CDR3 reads CASSPNTGQGPYEQYF.

The CDR3 here is CASRETVSYNSPLHF. The chain joins TRBV10-2 to TRBJ1-6. This CDR3 region has 15 residues. CDR1 is WSHSY, CDR2 SAAADI, per germline.

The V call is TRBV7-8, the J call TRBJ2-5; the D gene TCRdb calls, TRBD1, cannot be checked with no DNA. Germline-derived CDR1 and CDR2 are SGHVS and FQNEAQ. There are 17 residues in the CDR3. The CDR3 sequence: CASSHLRDSAFQETQYF.

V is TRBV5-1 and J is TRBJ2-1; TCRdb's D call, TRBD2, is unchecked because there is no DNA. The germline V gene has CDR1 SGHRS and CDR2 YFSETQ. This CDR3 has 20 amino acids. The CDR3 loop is CASSLGSGLAGTVPYNEQFF.

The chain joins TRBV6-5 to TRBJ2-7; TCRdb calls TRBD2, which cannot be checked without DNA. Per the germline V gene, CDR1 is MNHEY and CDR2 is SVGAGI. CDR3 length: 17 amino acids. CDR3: CASSYRTSGSSGYEQYF.

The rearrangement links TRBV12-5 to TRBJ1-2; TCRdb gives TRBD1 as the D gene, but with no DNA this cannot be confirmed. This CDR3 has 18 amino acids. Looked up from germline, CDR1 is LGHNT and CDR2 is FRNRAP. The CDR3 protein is CASGPTGNWGQINYGYTF.

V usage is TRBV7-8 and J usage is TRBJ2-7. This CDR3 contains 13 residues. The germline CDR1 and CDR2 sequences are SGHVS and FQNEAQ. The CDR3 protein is CASSSLENRRYYF.